Below, one T cell receptor beta chain is given with its context. These data belong to a study of blood T cell repertoires in COVID-19. Overall study: From T cells, B-cell-depleted T cells, or PBMCs came the material, which was cDNA or gDNA.

Germline-derived CDR1 and CDR2 are SGHVS and FQNEAQ. The CDR3 is 18 residues long. The V gene lost 5 bases and the J gene lost 4 bases, with 26 bases spanning the gap. Source study methods: Reference gene primer amplification yielded estimated nucleated cell counts. TCRdb's table, derived via immunoSEQ multiplex PCR, lists solely in-frame clones and lacks some. V and J calls and clone size are as listed in that table; D and trimming were resolved from the DNA. This table holds around 380,000 clones, roughly 77% found once. Material for sequencing was peripheral blood. The TCR comes from a human donor with acute or convalescent COVID-19. The donor label of this sample is uncertain. J is TRBJ2-5 and V is TRBV7-8, with D possibly matching TRBD1 (6 bases). The CDR3 DNA sequence: TGTGCCAGCAGCAGATTCAGGTTCTCTGGACAGATGACAGAGACCCAGTACTTC. This encodes CASSRFRFSGQMTETQYF.